This T cell receptor (beta chain) originates from a study of early T cells in non-severe SARS-CoV-2 infection. Across the whole study: From unsorted whole blood, bulk RNA was sequenced, and the chains remained unpaired. Study-wide results and caveats: In VDJdb matching, anti-spike CD8 responses were favored while private and CD4 specificities went missing.

As regards this clonotype: What it recognizes is unknown.

The TCR library protocol was used to attach unique molecular identifiers. These identifiers were attached to individual cDNA molecules. MiXCR, applied by TCRdb to the 5' RACE reads, yields one record per CDR3 protein. Of tens of thousands of distinct CDR3 sequences detected, about 15% appear once; the ten largest clones hold 4.1%. The sample was whole blood, taken at baseline. The TCR sequence derives from an adult who was a healthcare worker with PCR-confirmed SARS-CoV-2 infection or an uninfected control (not recorded which).

CDR3: CSANPDREDQPQHF. CDR3 nucleotides: TGCAGTGCTAACCCGGACAGGGAGGATCAGCCCCAGCATTTT. V and J are TRBV20-1 and TRBJ1-5; the match to TRBD1 covers 8 bases. Germline CDR1 is DFQATT and CDR2 is SNEGSKA (reference sequence). The CDR3 contains 14 residues. Trimming took 4 bases from V and 5 from J; bases not matched to a gene: 7.